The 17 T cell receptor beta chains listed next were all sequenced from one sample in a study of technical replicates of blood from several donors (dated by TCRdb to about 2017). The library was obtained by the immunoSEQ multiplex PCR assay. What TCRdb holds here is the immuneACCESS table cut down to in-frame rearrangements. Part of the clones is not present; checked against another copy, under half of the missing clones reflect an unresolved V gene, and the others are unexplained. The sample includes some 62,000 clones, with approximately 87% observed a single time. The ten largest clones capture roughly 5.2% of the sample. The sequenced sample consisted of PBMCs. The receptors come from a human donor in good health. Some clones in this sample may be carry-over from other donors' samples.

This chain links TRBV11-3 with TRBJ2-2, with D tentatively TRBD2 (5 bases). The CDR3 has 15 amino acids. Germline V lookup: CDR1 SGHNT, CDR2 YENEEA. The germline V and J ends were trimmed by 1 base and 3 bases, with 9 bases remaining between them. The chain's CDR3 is CASSLGLADTGELFF. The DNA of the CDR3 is TGTGCCAGCAGCTTAGGTCTAGCCGACACCGGGGAGCTGTTTTTT.

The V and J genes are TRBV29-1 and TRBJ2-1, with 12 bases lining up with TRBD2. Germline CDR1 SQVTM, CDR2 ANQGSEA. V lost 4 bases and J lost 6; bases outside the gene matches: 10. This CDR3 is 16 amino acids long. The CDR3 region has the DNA TGCAGCGTTGTCAGAACACCGGGACTAGCGGGCAATGAGCAGTTCTTC. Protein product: CSVVRTPGLAGNEQFF.

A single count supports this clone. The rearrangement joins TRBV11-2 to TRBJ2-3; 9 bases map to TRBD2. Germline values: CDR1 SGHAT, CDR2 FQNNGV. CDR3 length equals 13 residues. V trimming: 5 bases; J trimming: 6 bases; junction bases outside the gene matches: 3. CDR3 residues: CASSPLAGDTQYF. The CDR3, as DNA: TGTGCCAGCAGCCCTCTAGCGGGGGATACGCAGTATTTT.

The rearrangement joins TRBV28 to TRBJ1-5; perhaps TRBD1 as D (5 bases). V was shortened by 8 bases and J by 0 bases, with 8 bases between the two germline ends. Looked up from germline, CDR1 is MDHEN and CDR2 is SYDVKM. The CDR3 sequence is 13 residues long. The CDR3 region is CASRGDSNQPQHF. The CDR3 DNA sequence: TGTGCCAGCCGGGGGGATAGCAATCAGCCCCAGCATTTT.

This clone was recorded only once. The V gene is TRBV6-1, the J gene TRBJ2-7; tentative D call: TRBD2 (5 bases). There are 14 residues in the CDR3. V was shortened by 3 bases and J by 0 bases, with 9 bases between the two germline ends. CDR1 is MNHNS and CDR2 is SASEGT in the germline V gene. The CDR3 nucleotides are TGTGCCAGCAGTGATGAGGGCCCCTCCTACGAGCAGTACTTC. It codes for CASSDEGPSYEQYF.

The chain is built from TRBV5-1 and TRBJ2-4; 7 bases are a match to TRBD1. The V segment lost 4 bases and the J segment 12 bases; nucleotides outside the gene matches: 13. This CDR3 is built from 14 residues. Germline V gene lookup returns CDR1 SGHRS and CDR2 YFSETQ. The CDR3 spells CASSPGPWDRSQYF. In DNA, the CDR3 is TGCGCCAGCAGCCCAGGGCCCTGGGACAGATCTCAGTACTTC.

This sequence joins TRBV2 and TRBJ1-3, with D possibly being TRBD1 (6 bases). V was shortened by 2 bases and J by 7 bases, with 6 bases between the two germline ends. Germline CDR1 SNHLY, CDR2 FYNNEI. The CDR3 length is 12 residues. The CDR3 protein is CASSEQGNTIYF. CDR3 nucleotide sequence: TGTGCCAGCAGTGAACAGGGGAACACCATATATTTT.

In DNA, the CDR3 is TGTGCCAGCAGTTTTAGGAGCGAGCAGTACTTC. Its protein product is CASSFRSEQYF. This rearrangement joins TRBV27 to TRBJ2-7; no clear D. The CDR3 spans 11 residues. The germline CDR1 and CDR2 sequences are MNHEY and SMNVEV (reference sequence). Trimming left V 3 bases short and J 6 bases short, with 6 bases between.

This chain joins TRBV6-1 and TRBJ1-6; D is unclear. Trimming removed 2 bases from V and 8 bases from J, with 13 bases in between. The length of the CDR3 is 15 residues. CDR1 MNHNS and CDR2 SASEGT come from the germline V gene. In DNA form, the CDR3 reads TGTGCCAGCAGTGAACCTTGGAGGAGAGATTCACCCCTCCACTTT. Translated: CASSEPWRRDSPLHF.

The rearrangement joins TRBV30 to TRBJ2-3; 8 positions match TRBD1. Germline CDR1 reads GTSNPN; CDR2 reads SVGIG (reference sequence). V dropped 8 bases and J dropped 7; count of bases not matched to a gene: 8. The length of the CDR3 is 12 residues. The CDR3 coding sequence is TGTGCCCGTGGCAGGGGGCAGAATACGCAGTATTTT. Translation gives CARGRGQNTQYF.

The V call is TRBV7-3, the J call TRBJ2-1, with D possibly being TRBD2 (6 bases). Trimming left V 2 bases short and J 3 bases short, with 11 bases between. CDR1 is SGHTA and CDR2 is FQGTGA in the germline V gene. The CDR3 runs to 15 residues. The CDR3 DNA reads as TGTGCCAGCAGCTTATGGGGAGGAGGCTACAATGAGCAGTTCTTC. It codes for CASSLWGGGYNEQFF.

This CDR3 is CASSVRVDNSPLHF. For the CDR3, the DNA is TGTGCCAGCAGTGTCCGAGTCGATAATTCACCCCTCCACTTT. This chain uses TRBV2 with TRBJ1-6, with D unclear. V was cut by 4 bases and J by 5 bases, with 9 bases left in between. Germline CDR1 and CDR2: SNHLY and FYNNEI. This CDR3 has 14 residues.

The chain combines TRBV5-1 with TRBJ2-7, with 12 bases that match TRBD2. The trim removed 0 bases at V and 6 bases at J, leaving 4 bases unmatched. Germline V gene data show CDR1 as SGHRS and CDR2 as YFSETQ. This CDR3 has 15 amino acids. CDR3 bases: TGCGCCAGCAGCTTGGGACTAGCGGGAGTGCGCGAGCAGTACTTC. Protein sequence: CASSLGLAGVREQYF.

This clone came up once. As DNA, the CDR3 is TGCGCCAGCAGCATTAGCGGGGGCCCCCGATACGAGCAGTACTTC. It codes for CASSISGGPRYEQYF. The gene calls are TRBV5-1 and TRBJ2-7; 9 bases map to TRBD2. CDR3 length equals 15 residues. With 4 bases clipped from V and 4 bases from J, the junction kept 9 bases outside the gene matches. Looked up from germline, CDR1 is SGHRS and CDR2 is YFSETQ.

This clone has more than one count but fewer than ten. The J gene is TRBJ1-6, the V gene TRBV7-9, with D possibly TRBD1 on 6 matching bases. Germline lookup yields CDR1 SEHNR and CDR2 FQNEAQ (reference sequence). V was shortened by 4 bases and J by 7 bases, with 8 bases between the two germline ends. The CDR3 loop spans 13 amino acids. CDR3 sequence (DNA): TGTGCCAGCAGCTCGACAGGAAATTCACCCCTCCACTTT. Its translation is CASSSTGNSPLHF. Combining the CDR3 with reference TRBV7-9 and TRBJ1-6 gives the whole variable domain DTGVSQNPRHKITKRGQNVTFRCDPISEHNRLYWYRQTLGQGPEFLTYFQNEAQLEKSRLLSDRFSAERPKGSFSTLEIQRTEQGDSAMYLCASSSTGNSPLHFGNGTRLTVT.

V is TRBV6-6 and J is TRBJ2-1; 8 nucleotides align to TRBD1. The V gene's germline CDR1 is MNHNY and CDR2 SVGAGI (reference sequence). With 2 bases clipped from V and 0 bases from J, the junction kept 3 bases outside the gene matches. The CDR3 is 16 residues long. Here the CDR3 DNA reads TGTGCCAGCAGTTACCTGGACAGGGACTCCTACAATGAGCAGTTCTTC. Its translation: CASSYLDRDSYNEQFF.

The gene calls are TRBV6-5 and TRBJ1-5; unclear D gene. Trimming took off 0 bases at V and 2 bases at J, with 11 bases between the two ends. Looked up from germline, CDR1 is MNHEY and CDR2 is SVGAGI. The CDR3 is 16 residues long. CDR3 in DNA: TGTGCCAGCAGTTACTCGAAGGTAGAGGGCAATCAGCCCCAGCATTTT. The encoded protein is CASSYSKVEGNQPQHF.